This T cell receptor (beta chain) was identified in a study of blood T cells in healthy people across ages. Together with a sample-barcoded 5' primer, a J-beta primer mix was included in a second PCR lasting 7 to 11 cycles. One entry per CDR3 protein results from TCRdb running MiXCR on the 5' RACE reads. This table holds more than 650,000 distinct CDR3 sequences, 20% to 30% found once. The germline CDR1 and CDR2 sequences are SGHRS and YFSETQ. The CDR3 extends over 16 amino acids. The V and J ends lost 0 bases and 6 bases respectively, with 17 bases between them. Whole-study results and caveats: Any changes in expanded clonotypes were possibly confounded, as donor CMV status remained unknown.

In regard to this clonotype: Its antigen is unknown.

The data also belong to a second study, concerning T cells of mothers and their children.

The TCR sequence derives from a boy between 10 and 17 years old in good health. The chain recombines TRBV5-1 with TRBJ2-3, with a possible D match to TRBD2 (5 bases). Sequencing input: blood. CDR3 region: CASSLAGYLNLDTQYF. CDR3 in DNA: TGCGCCAGCAGCTTGGCGGGGTACTTAAATTTGGATACGCAGTATTTT.